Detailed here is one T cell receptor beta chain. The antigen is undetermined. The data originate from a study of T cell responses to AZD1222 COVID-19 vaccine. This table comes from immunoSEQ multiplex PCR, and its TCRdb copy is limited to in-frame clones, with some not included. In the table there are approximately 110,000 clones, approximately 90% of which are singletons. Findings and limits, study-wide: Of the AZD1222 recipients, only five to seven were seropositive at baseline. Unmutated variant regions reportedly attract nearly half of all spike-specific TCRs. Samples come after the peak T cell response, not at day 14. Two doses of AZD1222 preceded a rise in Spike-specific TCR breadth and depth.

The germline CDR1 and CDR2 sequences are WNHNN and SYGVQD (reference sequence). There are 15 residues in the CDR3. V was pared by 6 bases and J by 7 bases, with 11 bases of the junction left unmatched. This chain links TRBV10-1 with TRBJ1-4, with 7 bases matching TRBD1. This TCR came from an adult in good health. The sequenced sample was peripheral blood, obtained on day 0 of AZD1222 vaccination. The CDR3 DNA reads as TGCGCCAGCAGGGGGGGTGGACACAGGGGTGAAAAACTGTTTTTT. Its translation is CASRGGGHRGEKLFF.